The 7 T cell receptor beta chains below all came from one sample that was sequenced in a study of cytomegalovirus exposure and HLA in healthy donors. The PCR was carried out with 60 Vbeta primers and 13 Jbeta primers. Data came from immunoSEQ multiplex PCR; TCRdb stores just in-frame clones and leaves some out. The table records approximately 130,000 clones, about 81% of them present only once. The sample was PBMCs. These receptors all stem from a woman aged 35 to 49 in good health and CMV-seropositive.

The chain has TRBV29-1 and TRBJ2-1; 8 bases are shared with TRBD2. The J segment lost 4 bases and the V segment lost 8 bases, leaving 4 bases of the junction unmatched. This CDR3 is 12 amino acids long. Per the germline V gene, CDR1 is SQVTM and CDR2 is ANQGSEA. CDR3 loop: CSTGLEYNEQFF. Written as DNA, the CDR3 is TGCAGCACGGGACTAGAGTACAATGAGCAGTTCTTC.

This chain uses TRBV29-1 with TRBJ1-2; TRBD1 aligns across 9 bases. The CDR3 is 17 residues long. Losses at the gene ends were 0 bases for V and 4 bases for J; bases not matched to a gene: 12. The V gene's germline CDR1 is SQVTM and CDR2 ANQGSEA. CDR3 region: CSVEDRTGTGLPYGYTF. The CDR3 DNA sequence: TGCAGCGTTGAAGATCGCACCGGGACAGGGCTTCCCTATGGCTACACCTTC. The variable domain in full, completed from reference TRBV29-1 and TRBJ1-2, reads SAVISQKPSRDICQRGTSLTIQCQVDSQVTMMFWYRQQPGQSLTLIATANQGSEATYESGFVIDKFPISRPNLTFSTLTVSNMSPEDSSIYLCSVEDRTGTGLPYGYTFGSGTRLTVV.

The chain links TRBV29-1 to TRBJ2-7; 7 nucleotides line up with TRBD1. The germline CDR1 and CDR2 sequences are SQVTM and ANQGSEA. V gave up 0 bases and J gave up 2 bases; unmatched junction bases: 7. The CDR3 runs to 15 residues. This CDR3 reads CSVEDVLTGPYEQYF. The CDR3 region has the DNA TGCAGCGTTGAAGATGTGTTGACAGGGCCCTACGAGCAGTACTTC.

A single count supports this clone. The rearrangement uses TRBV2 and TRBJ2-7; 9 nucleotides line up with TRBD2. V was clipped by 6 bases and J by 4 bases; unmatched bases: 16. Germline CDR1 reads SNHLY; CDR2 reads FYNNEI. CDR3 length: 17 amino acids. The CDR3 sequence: CASRPRGLAGTEYEQYF. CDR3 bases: TGTGCCAGCAGACCCCGGGGGCTAGCGGGGACGGAGTACGAGCAGTACTTC.

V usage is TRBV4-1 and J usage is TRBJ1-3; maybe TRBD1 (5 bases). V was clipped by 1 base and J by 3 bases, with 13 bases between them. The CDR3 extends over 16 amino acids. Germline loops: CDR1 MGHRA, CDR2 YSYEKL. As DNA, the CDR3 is TGCGCCAGCAGCCAAGTGACGGGACTTAGTGGAAACACCATATATTTT. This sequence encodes CASSQVTGLSGNTIYF.

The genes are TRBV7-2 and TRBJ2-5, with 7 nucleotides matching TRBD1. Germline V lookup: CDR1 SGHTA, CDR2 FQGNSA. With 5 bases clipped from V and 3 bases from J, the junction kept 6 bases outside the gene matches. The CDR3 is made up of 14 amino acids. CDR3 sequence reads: CASSRTGTEETQYF. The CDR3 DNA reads TGTGCCAGCAGCCGGACCGGGACAGAAGAGACCCAGTACTTC. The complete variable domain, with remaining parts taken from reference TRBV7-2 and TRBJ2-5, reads GAGVSQSPSNKVTEKGKDVELRCDPISGHTALYWYRQSLGQGLEFLIYFQGNSAPDKSGLPSDRFSAERTGGSVSTLTIQRTQQEDSAVYLCASSRTGTEETQYFGPGTRLLVL.

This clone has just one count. This chain's CDR3 is CASRDRAGFGYTF. As DNA, the CDR3 is TGTGCCAGCAGGGACAGGGCCGGCTTTGGCTACACCTTC. This chain joins TRBV9 and TRBJ1-2; the match to TRBD1 covers 8 bases. CDR1 is SGDLS, CDR2 YYNGEE, per germline. The length of the CDR3 is 13 residues. J gave up 7 bases and V 5 bases, and 7 bases lay outside the gene matches.